This T cell receptor (beta chain) comes out of a study of blood T cells in healthy people across ages. Across the whole study: The template switching approach captured approximately one barcoded beta molecule for every two T cells.

Note on this clonotype: Antigen unknown.

A second about 7 to 11 cycle PCR used barcoded and J-beta primers. TCRdb analysed the 5' RACE reads with MiXCR anew, one entry per CDR3 protein. The sample contains roughly 930,000 distinct CDR3 sequences, about 48% of which appear only once. CDR1 is MDHEN and CDR2 is SYDVKM in the germline V gene. The CDR3 contains 13 residues. With 7 bases removed from V and 1 base from J, the gap between germline ends came to 9 bases. Study-level points and caveats: A strong correlation was seen between TCR beta diversity and naive T cell percentage. Long-lived donors carried more naive CD4+ cells and greater diversity than aged donors.

The genes are TRBV28 and TRBJ2-3; the D gene is possibly TRBD1 (5 bases). The receptor was derived from a man between 25 and 39 years old in good health. Material: blood. The CDR3 here is CASIKGGTDTQYF. The CDR3 DNA is TGTGCCAGCATAAAAGGGGGCACAGATACGCAGTATTTT.